The T cell receptor (beta chain) under discussion was sequenced for a study of blood T cell repertoires in COVID-19. About the research overall: Samples came from the United States, Italy and Spain, spanning acute and convalescent COVID-19. PBMCs, B-cell-depleted T cells, or T cells provided the cDNA or gDNA that made up the material.

TCRdb's copy holds only in-frame clones and misses some; the assay was immunoSEQ multiplex PCR. The sample contains 300,000 to 400,000 clones, 65% to 90% of which appear only once. V dropped 4 bases and J dropped 4; count of bases not matched to a gene: 8. Looked up from germline, CDR1 is SQVTM and CDR2 is ANQGSEA. CDR3 size: 14 residues. The TCR comes from a human donor in a cohort sampled during active COVID-19. Sequenced input: peripheral blood. This chain links TRBV29-1 with TRBJ2-3, with 7 bases identical to TRBD2. The CDR3 DNA follows: TGCAGCGTTGGGCGGACTAGTGTCGCAGATACGCAGTATTTT. It is translated as CSVGRTSVADTQYF.